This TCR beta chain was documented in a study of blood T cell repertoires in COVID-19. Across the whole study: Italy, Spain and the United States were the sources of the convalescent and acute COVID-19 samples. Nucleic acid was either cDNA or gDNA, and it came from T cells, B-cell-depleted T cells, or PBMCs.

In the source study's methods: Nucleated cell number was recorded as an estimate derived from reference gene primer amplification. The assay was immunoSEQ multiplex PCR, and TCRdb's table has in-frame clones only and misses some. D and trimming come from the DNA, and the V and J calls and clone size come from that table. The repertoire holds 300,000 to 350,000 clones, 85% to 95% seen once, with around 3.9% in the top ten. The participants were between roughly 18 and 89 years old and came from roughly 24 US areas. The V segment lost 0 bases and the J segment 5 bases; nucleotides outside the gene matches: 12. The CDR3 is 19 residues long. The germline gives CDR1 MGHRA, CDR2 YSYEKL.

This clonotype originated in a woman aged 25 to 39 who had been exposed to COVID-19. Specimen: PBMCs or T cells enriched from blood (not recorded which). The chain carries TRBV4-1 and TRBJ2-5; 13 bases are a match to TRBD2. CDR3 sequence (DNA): TGCGCCAGCAGCCAAGACACCATTATAACTAGCGGGGGGGCGGAGACCCAGTACTTC. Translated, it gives CASSQDTIITSGGAETQYF.